The subject of this entry is one T cell receptor beta chain. Its specificity is unknown. This entry belongs to a study of T cell responses to AZD1222 COVID-19 vaccine. Study-wide results and caveats: CD4 TCRs associated with vaccination spanned spike, dominating at 160-218 and 743-854.

This table comes from immunoSEQ multiplex PCR, and its TCRdb copy is limited to in-frame clones, with some not included. The table records over 75,000 clones, 80% to 90% of them present only once. V was clipped by 1 base and J by 2 bases, with 13 bases between them. From germline, CDR1 is LGHNA and CDR2 YNFKEQ. This CDR3 comprises 16 residues. The source is an adult who received the AZD1222 COVID-19 vaccine. Sequenced material: peripheral blood, taken 28 days after the second AZD1222 dose. This rearrangement joins TRBV4-2 to TRBJ2-3, with unresolved D. CDR3 protein: CASSQVKGGNTDTQYF. The DNA of the CDR3 is TGTGCCAGCAGCCAAGTAAAGGGCGGTAACACAGATACGCAGTATTTT.